This T cell receptor beta chain came from a study of response to subunit inactivated influenza vaccine. The CDR3 runs to 15 residues. V shed 5 bases and J shed 5 bases, with 16 bases lying between them. Comment on this clonotype: Its antigen is not identified.

One entry per CDR3 protein results from TCRdb running MiXCR on the RT-PCR reads. The sample carries 170,000 or so distinct CDR3 sequences, roughly 10% recorded once. Study-level findings and limits: Each seasonal flu vaccination may recruit only limited new T cells, authors suggested.

The sample was CD8+ T cells sorted from PBMCs, taken around 25 months after vaccination. The clonotype was recovered from a man aged 50 to 69 who received an inactivated influenza vaccine. This chain joins TRBV12-3 or TRBV12-4 and TRBJ2-1; possible D gene TRBD2, 7 bases. The CDR3 sequence is CASSLEGGLDNEQFF. Here the CDR3 DNA reads TGTGCCAGCAGTCTCGAGGGGGGGCTAGACAATGAGCAGTTCTTC.